This entry features one T cell receptor beta chain sequence. Its antigen remains unknown. The source of the sample is a study of response to subunit inactivated influenza vaccine. Notes on the study in general: Authors suggested that a seasonal influenza vaccination recruits few new T cells each time.

The CDR3 runs to 13 residues. Germline V CDR1 and CDR2: SGHRS, YFSETQ. V lost 4 bases, J lost 4 bases, and 10 bases lay in between. TCRdb reanalysed the RT-PCR reads using MiXCR and keeps one entry per CDR3 protein. In the table there are 400,000 to 550,000 distinct CDR3 sequences, around 25% of which are singletons. The clonotype comes from a man aged 50 to 60 who received an inactivated influenza vaccine. Specimen: CD4+ T cells sorted from PBMCs, collected around 5 days after vaccination. The V and J genes are TRBV5-1 and TRBJ2-3; D is ambiguous. CDR3 residues: CASSGSEADTQYF. The CDR3 region has the DNA TGCGCCAGCAGCGGGTCCGAAGCAGATACGCAGTATTTT.